The clone carrying this TCR beta chain was picked up a small number of times. These data originate in a study of human T cells and chemical hapten exposure. Indicated time point: pre-sensitization, week 0. This sample's treatment: therapeutic diphenylcyclopropenone sensitization with weekly scalp DPC. Via MiXCR, TCRdb re-called the RACE reads, giving one row per CDR3 protein. The sample includes 100,000 to 150,000 distinct CDR3 sequences, about 13% of them seen just once. CDR3 length equals 13 residues. Trimming shortened V by 3 bases and J by 7 bases, and 10 bases separated the two germline ends. Germline CDR1 and CDR2: MNHEY and SMNVEV (reference sequence).

Sequenced here: whole blood, sampled in connection with sensitization to the hapten diphenylcyclopropenone (DPC). This chain joins TRBV27 and TRBJ1-5; D call uncertain. The sequence came from a woman between 18 and 30 years old with alopecia areata. Some clones in this sample may be carry-over from other donors' samples. CDR3 sequence reads: CASSFEGRQPQHF. CDR3 sequence (DNA): TGTGCCAGCAGTTTTGAGGGCCGGCAGCCCCAGCATTTT.